Each of the 13 T cell receptor beta chains below was sequenced from the same sample in a study of T cells after posttransplantation cyclophosphamide. Treatment was busulfan-fludarabine conditioning, a marrow graft, and cyclophosphamide on days +3 and +4. Some clones are missing from TCRdb's copy, which holds only in-frame ones; the method was immunoSEQ multiplex PCR. The sample includes 35,000 to 50,000 clones, 80% to 95% of them seen just once. The sample consisted of PBMCs, taken around 58 days after allogeneic stem cell transplant with posttransplant cyclophosphamide. The receptors were gathered from a male patient between 60 and 69 years old who received an allogeneic stem cell transplant from a related donor and was CMV-positive. A subset of T cells may come from the graft donor.

V usage is TRBV5-1 and J usage is TRBJ1-5; D is perhaps TRBD1 (6 bases). The CDR3 spans 14 residues. CDR1 and CDR2 (germline): SGHRS, YFSETQ. V was shortened by 5 bases and J by 0 bases, with 9 bases between the two germline ends. CDR3 sequence: CASSQGHSNQPQHF. In DNA form, the CDR3 reads TGCGCCAGCAGTCAGGGGCATAGCAATCAGCCCCAGCATTTT.

The chain combines TRBV7-8 with TRBJ2-1; D unclear. With 1 base removed from V and 13 bases from J, the gap between germline ends came to 8 bases. The CDR3 extends over 11 amino acids. The V gene's germline CDR1 is SGHVS and CDR2 FQNEAQ. CDR3 nucleotides: TGTGCCAGCAGCTTAGAACGGTTTCAGTTCTTC. Translated: CASSLERFQFF.

DNA of the CDR3: TGCGCCAGCAGACCACCATCCGGGGGTGACACCGGGGAGCTGTTTTTT. Its protein is CASRPPSGGDTGELFF. J is TRBJ2-2 and V is TRBV4-1, with D possibly TRBD2 on 6 matching bases. CDR1 and CDR2 from the germline V gene are MGHRA and YSYEKL. V was cut by 6 bases and J by 3 bases, with 17 bases left in between. CDR3 size: 16 residues.

The V gene is TRBV15, the J gene TRBJ1-6, with D tentatively TRBD1 (6 bases). Trimming shortened V by 0 bases and J by 0 bases, and 9 bases separated the two germline ends. Germline V lookup: CDR1 LNHNV, CDR2 YYDKDF (reference sequence). The length of the CDR3 is 17 residues. Here the CDR3 DNA reads TGTGCCACCAGCAGAGACAGGGGAAGCTCCTATAATTCACCCCTCCACTTT. It translates to CATSRDRGSSYNSPLHF.

This clone came up a few times. The rearrangement joins TRBV11-2 to TRBJ2-7; possible D gene TRBD1, 5 bases. The CDR3 spans 13 residues. V lost 0 bases and J lost 5, with 8 bases in between. In germline, CDR1 is SGHAT, CDR2 FQNNGV. This CDR3 reads CASSLEIQDEQYV. In DNA, the CDR3 is TGTGCCAGCAGCTTAGAAATACAGGACGAGCAGTACGTC.

The chain joins TRBV5-1 to TRBJ1-4; TRBD1 matches at 7 bases. With V trimmed by 3 bases and J by 5 bases, 4 bases remained unmatched. This CDR3 is 14 amino acids long. Germline lookup yields CDR1 SGHRS and CDR2 YFSETQ. In DNA form, the CDR3 reads TGCGCCAGCAGCTCAGGGGGTGGGAATGAAAAACTGTTTTTT. Amino acid sequence: CASSSGGGNEKLFF.

This chain connects TRBV7-8 to TRBJ2-1, with TRBD2 matching 8 bases. Germline CDR1 SGHVS, CDR2 FQNEAQ. This CDR3 comprises 15 residues. With 1 base clipped from V and 10 bases from J, the junction kept 9 bases outside the gene matches. The CDR3 is CASSLGVGGAEEQFF. CDR3 coding DNA: TGTGCCAGCAGCTTAGGGGTCGGGGGGGCGGAGGAGCAGTTCTTC.

V and J are TRBV7-7 and TRBJ2-1, with D tentatively TRBD2 (5 bases). Germline-derived CDR1 and CDR2 are SSHAT and FNYEAQ (reference sequence). Between the trimmed V and J ends, which lost 2 bases and 1 base, there was a span of 9 bases. The CDR3 runs 15 residues. The CDR3 DNA follows: TGTGCCAGCAGCTTACTAGGGAGTTCCTACAATGAGCAGTTCTTC. Protein: CASSLLGSSYNEQFF. The variable domain in full, completed from reference TRBV7-7 and TRBJ2-1, reads GAGVSQSPRYKVTKRGQDVTLRCDPISSHATLYWYQQALGQGPEFLTYFNYEAQPDKSGLPSDRFSAERPEGSISTLTIQRTEQRDSAMYRCASSLLGSSYNEQFFGPGTRLTVL.

This clone came up once. The chain links TRBV11-3 to TRBJ2-7; D is possibly TRBD1 (6 bases). The CDR3 runs to 15 residues. Germline V gives CDR1 SGHNT, CDR2 YENEEA. V lost 1 base and J lost 5, with 15 bases in between. In DNA form, the CDR3 reads TGTGCCAGCAGCTTAGGAGGGGGTCTTTCCCACGAGCAGTACTTC. This translates into CASSLGGGLSHEQYF.

The chain links TRBV2 to TRBJ2-3; D might be TRBD2 (6 bases). The CDR3 consists of 15 residues. CDR1 and CDR2 from the germline V gene are SNHLY and FYNNEI. V was trimmed by 10 bases and J by 1 base, leaving 18 bases between them. The CDR3 DNA is TGTGCCACCAAAGCCGGGGGTCTAGGCACAGATACGCAGTATTTT. Its translation is CATKAGGLGTDTQYF.

The chain combines TRBV7-9 with TRBJ2-3; D unresolved. CDR3 length: 18 amino acids. Germline values: CDR1 SEHNR, CDR2 FQNEAQ (reference sequence). V shed 6 bases and J shed 0 bases, with 22 bases lying between them. The CDR3 DNA reads TGTGCCAGCAGTCAAACCCCCCTTCACCCGAGTAGCACAGATACGCAGTATTTT. Its protein product is CASSQTPLHPSSTDTQYF.

The rearrangement joins TRBV29-1 to TRBJ2-5, with a tentative D call TRBD1 (6 bases). TRBJ2-7 explains the end of the DNA better; the J call may be wrong. The germline gives CDR1 SQVTM, CDR2 ANQGSEA. CDR3 size: 12 residues. The CDR3 sequence is CSVVGGPYEQYF. The CDR3 DNA reads as TGCAGCGTTGTTGGGGGCCCTTACGAGCAGTACTTC.

The gene calls are TRBV6-1 and TRBJ1-4; 10 positions agree with TRBD1. The CDR3 runs 14 residues. Germline-derived CDR1 and CDR2 are MNHNS and SASEGT. The V segment lost 1 base and the J segment 7 bases; nucleotides outside the gene matches: 0. The CDR3 DNA reads as TGTGCCAGCAGTGAAGGACAGGGGGCTGAAAAACTGTTTTTT. It yields the protein CASSEGQGAEKLFF.